These T cell receptor beta chains were read from a single sample in a study of T cell responses to AZD1222 COVID-19 vaccine. Generated by immunoSEQ multiplex PCR, the TCRdb table keeps only in-frame clones and is missing some. The repertoire consists of some 92,000 clones, with 91% occurring once and the leading ten covering around 6.8%. Sequencing used peripheral blood, obtained on day 0 of AZD1222 vaccination. The receptors come from an adult in good health. The CDR3 runs from the conserved cysteine through the conserved F or W. D genes are given only for firm matches. For some rows the clone size is stated as once, few or many, or as a class when expanded; others skip it.

cdr3_aa,cdr3_nt,cdr3_length,clone_size,d_call,v_call,j_call
CSVSGERGNTEAFF,TGCAGCGTTAGTGGGGAGAGGGGAAACACTGAAGCTTTCTTT,14,once,.,TRBV29-1,TRBJ1-1
CASSTGGFRSPLHF,TGCGCCAGCAGCACAGGGGGGTTCCGGTCACCCCTCCACTTT,14,.,TRBD1,TRBV4-3,TRBJ1-6
CASSLGGPNTGELFF,TGTGCCAGCAGTTTAGGGGGGCCGAACACCGGGGAGCTGTTTTTT,15,.,.,TRBV6-5,TRBJ2-2
CASSDRGEAYNEQFF,TGTGCCAGCAGTGACAGGGGGGAGGCCTACAATGAGCAGTTCTTC,15,few,.,TRBV6-4,TRBJ2-1
CASGWHPMDSPLHF,TGTGCCAGCGGATGGCATCCCATGGATTCACCCCTCCACTTT,14,once,.,TRBV27,TRBJ1-6
CASSYSGTGNSPLHF,TGTGCCAGCAGTTACTCCGGGACAGGGAATTCACCCCTCCACTTT,15,.,TRBD1,TRBV6-5,TRBJ1-6
CASSLAQGVDEQYF,TGCGCCAGCAGCTTGGCACAGGGAGTCGACGAGCAGTACTTC,14,.,.,TRBV5-1,TRBJ2-7
CASSQEGRSGNRNEQFF,TGCGCCAGCAGCCAGGAGGGGAGAAGCGGGAACAGAAATGAGCAGTTCTTC,17,.,TRBD2,TRBV4-1,TRBJ2-1
CATGRGNQPQHF,TGTGCCACAGGGAGAGGCAATCAGCCCCAGCATTTT,12,.,.,TRBV6-5,TRBJ1-5
CASSLRQGTFLSSNQPQHF,TGTGCCAGTAGTCTTAGACAGGGGACCTTTCTATCTAGCAATCAGCCCCAGCATTTT,19,once,TRBD1,TRBV19,TRBJ1-5